One sample yielded the 27 T cell receptor beta chains listed below, sequenced in a study of cytomegalovirus exposure and HLA in healthy donors. PCR employed 60 Vbeta and 13 Jbeta primers. Method: immunoSEQ multiplex PCR; TCRdb's copy keeps in-frame clones and lacks some. The repertoire holds about 200,000 clones, with roughly 85% as singletons. Material for sequencing was PBMCs. The receptors here all came from a woman aged 18-35 years in good health and CMV-seronegative.

The rearrangement uses TRBV4-3 and TRBJ2-2; 10 nucleotides align to TRBD1. Looked up from germline, CDR1 is LGHNA and CDR2 is YSLEER. J was trimmed by 3 bases and V by 4 bases; bases with no gene match: 8. The CDR3 is 17 amino acids. CDR3 loop: CASSPYRQGADTGELFF. The DNA for the CDR3 is TGCGCCAGCAGCCCCTACAGACAGGGGGCGGACACCGGGGAGCTGTTTTTT.

This chain joins TRBV6-5 and TRBJ1-5, with a weak D call TRBD1 (5 bases). Between the trimmed V and J ends, which lost 7 bases and 7 bases, there was a span of 14 bases. This CDR3 contains 13 residues. Germline values: CDR1 MNHEY, CDR2 SVGAGI. CDR3 protein: CASNNGGSQPQHF. CDR3 sequence (DNA): TGTGCCAGCAACAACGGGGGGTCCCAGCCCCAGCATTTT.

This clone has a single count. CDR3 DNA sequence: TGTGCCAGCAGTGAAAGGGTGGGACAGTCTTACGAGCAGTACGTC. Amino acid sequence: CASSERVGQSYEQYV. The chain links TRBV2 to TRBJ2-7; the match to TRBD1 covers 7 bases. Germline V gene data show CDR1 as SNHLY and CDR2 as FYNNEI. The CDR3 is made up of 15 amino acids. J was trimmed by 4 bases and V by 2 bases; bases with no gene match: 8.

This chain connects TRBV11-3 to TRBJ2-3; the match to TRBD2 covers 11 bases. This CDR3 has 17 amino acids. Unmatched junction bases numbered 7, after V lost 5 bases and J lost 0 bases. The germline gives CDR1 SGHNT, CDR2 YENEEA. Here the CDR3 reads CASSQRGLAASTDTQYF. The CDR3 DNA reads TGTGCCAGCAGCCAGAGGGGACTAGCGGCTAGCACAGATACGCAGTATTTT.

The chain employs TRBV19 and TRBJ2-7; 9 bases align to TRBD1. Trimming took 3 bases from V and 1 from J; bases not matched to a gene: 4. This CDR3 spans 15 amino acids. Per germline, CDR1 LNHDA and CDR2 SQIVND (reference sequence). CDR3 protein: CASSMGQGPSYEQYF. In DNA, the CDR3 is TGTGCCAGTAGTATGGGACAGGGCCCTTCCTACGAGCAGTACTTC.

V usage is TRBV29-1 and J usage is TRBJ1-2, with D uncertain. V was cut by 3 bases and J by 5 bases, with 13 bases left in between. Germline CDR1 SQVTM, CDR2 ANQGSEA. The CDR3 extends over 13 amino acids. The DNA for the CDR3 is TGCAGCGTTGAGGGAGGGTTAAGGTATGGCTACACCTTC. Amino acids: CSVEGGLRYGYTF.

The chain combines TRBV5-1 with TRBJ2-5; D is ambiguous. This CDR3 contains 15 residues. V lost 4 bases and J 1 base, leaving 14 bases between the germline ends. Germline-derived CDR1 and CDR2 are SGHRS and YFSETQ. The CDR3 DNA follows: TGCGCCAGCAGCGCCCTTTGGGCCCTCCAAGAGACCCAGTACTTC. Protein product: CASSALWALQETQYF.

This sequence joins TRBV12-5 and TRBJ2-5; D is possibly TRBD2 (6 bases). Trimming left V 3 bases short and J 6 bases short, with 17 bases between. This CDR3 region has 15 residues. Germline values: CDR1 LGHNT, CDR2 FRNRAP. The DNA of the CDR3 is TGTGCTAGTGGTTTTCCCGCGGGGTCGCACAAGACCCAGTACTTC. Protein product: CASGFPAGSHKTQYF.

The chain joins TRBV9 to TRBJ1-1; D may be TRBD1 (5 bases). This CDR3 contains 15 residues. The germline gives CDR1 SGDLS, CDR2 YYNGEE. Trimming left V 0 bases short and J 8 bases short, with 17 bases between. Here the CDR3 reads CASSVATTQGSEAFF. CDR3 DNA: TGTGCCAGCAGCGTAGCCACGACTCAGGGATCCGAAGCTTTCTTT.

The DNA for the CDR3 is TGTGCCAGCAGCTTAGGGCTTACCCAGTTACGCTCCTACAATGAGCAGTTCTTC. Translated, it gives CASSLGLTQLRSYNEQFF. The genes are TRBV7-8 and TRBJ2-1; no definite D call. Germline CDR1 reads SGHVS; CDR2 reads FQNEAQ. The length of the CDR3 is 18 residues. Deletions cut 1 base from V and 0 bases from J, with 16 bases between.

The chain combines TRBV30 with TRBJ2-2; D possibly corresponds to TRBD1 (5 bases). The V end was cut by 3 bases, the J end by 6 bases, with 17 bases between. Germline V gene data show CDR1 as GTSNPN and CDR2 as SVGIG (reference sequence). The length of the CDR3 is 15 residues. The CDR3 bases are TGTGCCTGGAGGATCCAGGGCCTCAATTCCGGGGAGCTGTTTTTT. This encodes CAWRIQGLNSGELFF. The whole variable domain, filled in from reference TRBV30 and TRBJ2-2, reads SQTIHQWPATLVQPVGSPLSLECTVEGTSNPNLYWYRQAAGRGLQLLFYSVGIGQISSEVPQNLSASRPQDRQFILSSKKLLLSDSGFYLCAWRIQGLNSGELFFGEGSRLTVL.

The V gene is TRBV7-8, the J gene TRBJ1-1; 7 nucleotides match TRBD1. Per germline, CDR1 SGHVS and CDR2 FQNEAQ. V trimming: 0 bases; J trimming: 8 bases; junction bases outside the gene matches: 6. This CDR3 contains 14 residues. The CDR3 is CASSLAERDREAFF. In DNA, the CDR3 is TGTGCCAGCAGCTTAGCCGAAAGGGACAGAGAAGCTTTCTTT.

V is TRBV28 and J is TRBJ1-2, with D perhaps matching TRBD1 (6 bases). Germline assignment: CDR1 MDHEN and CDR2 SYDVKM. Between the trimmed V and J ends, which lost 4 bases and 5 bases, there was a span of 14 bases. CDR3 length: 14 residues. CDR3 nucleotides: TGTGCCAGCAGTTCCACAGGGTCCAGATATGGCTACACCTTC. It encodes CASSSTGSRYGYTF.

The V and J genes are TRBV7-2 and TRBJ2-7; 10 nucleotides match TRBD1. J was trimmed by 3 bases and V by 3 bases; bases with no gene match: 5. Germline V CDR1 and CDR2: SGHTA, FQGNSA. CDR3 length equals 15 residues. The CDR3 is CASSFGTGVRYEQYF. In DNA form, the CDR3 reads TGTGCCAGCAGCTTTGGGACAGGGGTCCGCTACGAGCAGTACTTC.

The chain carries TRBV4-3 and TRBJ2-1; perhaps TRBD2 as D (5 bases). The V end was cut by 0 bases, the J end by 5 bases, with 17 bases between. Looked up from germline, CDR1 is LGHNA and CDR2 is YSLEER. CDR3 length: 17 amino acids. The CDR3: CASSQDLKRSKNNEQFF. The CDR3 coding sequence is TGCGCCAGCAGCCAAGATTTGAAGCGGAGTAAAAACAATGAGCAGTTCTTC.

This chain links TRBV2 with TRBJ2-1; 9 bases match TRBD2. The CDR3 runs to 13 residues. Germline V gene lookup returns CDR1 SNHLY and CDR2 FYNNEI. The ends lost 10 bases at V and 12 bases at J; junction bases unmatched: 13. The CDR3 DNA reads TGTGCCACCCCACCCGGGACTAGCAGCGGGCAGTTCTTC. Residues: CATPPGTSSGQFF.

The chain employs TRBV6-1 and TRBJ1-1, with D possibly being TRBD1 (5 bases). There are 13 residues in the CDR3. The V gene lost 3 bases and the J gene lost 1 base, with 6 bases spanning the gap. The germline CDR1 and CDR2 sequences are MNHNS and SASEGT. The DNA for the CDR3 is TGTGCCAGCAGTGATGGACAGAACACTGAAGCTTTCTTT. It is translated as CASSDGQNTEAFF.

V and J are TRBV28 and TRBJ1-5, with 7 positions matching TRBD1. Germline CDR1 reads MDHEN; CDR2 reads SYDVKM. This CDR3 has 16 residues. V gave up 5 bases and J gave up 0 bases; unmatched junction bases: 7. CDR3 bases: TGTGCCAGCAGTGAAGACAGGGTACTTAGCAATCAGCCCCAGCATTTT. Its protein is CASSEDRVLSNQPQHF.

The CDR3 sequence: CSSSPILAGGGYEQYV. The CDR3 coding sequence is TGTTCCAGCAGCCCGATACTAGCGGGAGGAGGCTACGAGCAGTACGTC. The chain recombines TRBV7-9 with TRBJ2-7, with 12 positions matching TRBD2. CDR3 size: 16 residues. Per the germline V gene, CDR1 is SEHNR and CDR2 is FQNEAQ (reference sequence).

The gene calls are TRBV29-1 and TRBJ1-2; D remains unclear. Germline lookup yields CDR1 SQVTM and CDR2 ANQGSEA. Trimming left V 4 bases short and J 4 bases short, with 16 bases between. The CDR3 loop spans 14 amino acids. The DNA of the CDR3 is TGCAGCGTTGGTGAAGGGAGTATGGTCTATGGCTACACCTTC. Residues: CSVGEGSMVYGYTF.

The V and J genes are TRBV7-9 and TRBJ2-1; TRBD1 matches at 8 bases. The CDR3 length is 15 residues. CDR1 is SEHNR and CDR2 is FQNEAQ in the germline V gene (reference sequence). V lost 6 bases, J lost 0 bases, and 4 bases stayed unmatched. The CDR3 nucleotides are TGTGCCAGCAGAGGAACAGGGGGCTCCTACAATGAGCAGTTCTTC. Translated, it gives CASRGTGGSYNEQFF.

This clone showed up just a few times. The chain links TRBV10-3 to TRBJ1-1, with no clear D. V gave up 3 bases and J gave up 0 bases, with 8 bases separating them. Germline V gene lookup returns CDR1 ENHRY and CDR2 SYGVKD. The CDR3 contains 14 residues. The CDR3 protein is CAISDSTMNTEAFF. CDR3 coding DNA: TGTGCCATCAGTGACAGTACCATGAACACTGAAGCTTTCTTT.

This clone was counted a few times. The chain combines TRBV10-1 with TRBJ2-1; D unresolved. Trimming cost V 0 bases and J 7 bases, with 4 bases left between them. The CDR3 consists of 12 residues. Germline V CDR1 and CDR2: WNHNN, SYGVQD (reference sequence). The CDR3 is CASSESLNEQFF. The CDR3 bases are TGCGCCAGCAGTGAGTCCTTAAATGAGCAGTTCTTC.

This chain connects TRBV4-1 to TRBJ2-1; unclear D gene. This CDR3 has 14 amino acids. CDR1 MGHRA and CDR2 YSYEKL come from the germline V gene. V was trimmed by 4 bases and J by 6 bases, leaving 13 bases between them. This CDR3 is CASSPGGEGNEQFF. The CDR3 DNA follows: TGCGCCAGCAGCCCTGGCGGAGAAGGCAATGAGCAGTTCTTC.

The DNA for the CDR3 is TGTGCCAGCAGGGATCCAGGGGGTTTTAACTATGGCTACACCTTC. It is translated as CASRDPGGFNYGYTF. The chain employs TRBV6-1 and TRBJ1-2; 7 nucleotides align to TRBD1. J gave up 1 base and V 6 bases, and 8 bases lay outside the gene matches. Germline V gene lookup returns CDR1 MNHNS and CDR2 SASEGT. CDR3 size: 15 residues.

V gene TRBV19 combines with J gene TRBJ2-3; 7 bases fit TRBD1. Germline CDR1 reads LNHDA; CDR2 reads SQIVND (reference sequence). V trimming: 4 bases; J trimming: 2 bases; junction bases outside the gene matches: 9. This CDR3 is built from 16 residues. The CDR3 sequence is CASSTRTGPITDTQYF. The CDR3 DNA sequence: TGTGCCAGTAGTACAAGGACAGGTCCTATCACAGATACGCAGTATTTT.

This chain connects TRBV4-3 to TRBJ1-1; TRBD1 agrees at 7 bases. The length of the CDR3 is 17 residues. The germline V gene has CDR1 LGHNA and CDR2 YSLEER. V dropped 1 base and J dropped 3; count of bases not matched to a gene: 11. CDR3 in DNA: TGCGCCAGCAGCCAAGGACAGGGCTCAATGGGGGACACTGAAGCTTTCTTT. Its translation: CASSQGQGSMGDTEAFF.